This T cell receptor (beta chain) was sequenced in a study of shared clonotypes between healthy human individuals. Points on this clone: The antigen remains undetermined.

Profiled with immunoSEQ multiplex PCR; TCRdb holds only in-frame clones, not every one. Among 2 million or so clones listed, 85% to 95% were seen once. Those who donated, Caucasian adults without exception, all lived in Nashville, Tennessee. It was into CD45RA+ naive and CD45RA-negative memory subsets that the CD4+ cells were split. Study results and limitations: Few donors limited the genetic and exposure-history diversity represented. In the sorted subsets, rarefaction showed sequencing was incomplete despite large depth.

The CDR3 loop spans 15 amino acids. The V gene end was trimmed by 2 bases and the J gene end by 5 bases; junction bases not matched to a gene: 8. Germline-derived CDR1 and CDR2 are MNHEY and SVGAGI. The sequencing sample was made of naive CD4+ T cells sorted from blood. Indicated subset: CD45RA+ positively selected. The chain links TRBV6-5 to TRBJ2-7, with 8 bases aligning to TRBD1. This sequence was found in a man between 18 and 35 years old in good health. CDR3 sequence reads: CASSYVGQGMNEQYF. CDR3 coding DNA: TGTGCCAGCAGTTACGTAGGACAGGGAATGAACGAGCAGTACTTC.